The 30 T cell receptor beta chains given below trace back to one sample, sequenced in a study of regulatory T cells in long-lasting Graves disease. Building the TCR beta libraries relied on iRepertoire HTBI primers, and CDR3 regions underwent Arm-PCR. TCRdb reprocessed the multiplex PCR reads with MiXCR, giving one entry per CDR3 protein. Here the sample spans approximately 480,000 distinct CDR3 sequences, around 15% being singletons. The time point here: newly diagnosed GD, antithyroid drugs for less than 3 months. The TCR library was made from RNA that had been extracted from PBMCs in TRIzol. This sample was shared with a second study, whose subject was T cells in Graves' hyperthyroidism and ophthalmopathy.

The sample consisted of peripheral blood mononuclear cells (PBMCs), taken at new diagnosis, from a patient treated with antithyroid drugs. Receptor source: a man in his forties with Graves disease.

This clonotype was detected many times. The chain is built from TRBV5-1 and TRBJ1-2; possible D gene TRBD1, 6 bases. CDR3 length: 13 amino acids. V was shortened by 4 bases and J by 4 bases, with 11 bases between the two germline ends. Per germline, CDR1 SGHRS and CDR2 YFSETQ. CDR3 amino acids: CASSADSIYGYTF. The DNA of the CDR3 is TGCGCCAGCAGCGCGGACAGCATCTATGGCTACACCTTC.

With regard to this clonotype: A read error is possible here, since a much larger clone lies one base away. The chain employs TRBV15 and TRBJ2-7, with D perhaps matching TRBD1 (7 bases). The CDR3 runs to 15 residues. Germline V gene data show CDR1 as LNHNV and CDR2 as YYDKDF (reference sequence). Trimming stripped 0 bases from V and 3 bases from J, with 12 bases between. CDR3 DNA: TGTGCCACCAGCAGAGATCAGGGGGGTAGCTACGAGCAGTACTTC. This codes for CATSRDQGGSYEQYF.

Concerning this clonotype itself: At one of its ends the junction is not consistent with the germline gene, which may arise from a read error. The chain uses TRBV7-7 and TRBJ2-5; 11 bases fit TRBD2. The CDR3 runs to 15 residues. Germline V gene sequence: CDR1 SSHAT, CDR2 FNYEAQ (reference sequence). CDR3 coding DNA: TGTGCTAGCAGCTTAGCGGGAGGGCCGAGGGAGACCCAGTACTTC. This gives the protein CASSLAGGPRETQYF. The full variable domain, completed using reference TRBV7-7 and TRBJ2-5, is GAGVSQSPRYKVTKRGQDVTLRCDPISSHATLYWYQQALGQGPEFLTYFNYEAQPDKSGLPSDRFSAERPEGSISTLTIQRTEQRDSAMYRCASSLAGGPRETQYFGPGTRLLVL.

The V call is TRBV19, the J call TRBJ1-1, with TRBD1 matching 7 bases. The CDR3 is 14 amino acids. Germline trimming cut 6 bases from V and 0 bases from J; bases unmatched to any gene: 4. Germline CDR1 reads LNHDA; CDR2 reads SQIVND (reference sequence). The CDR3 sequence is CASRNDRVNTEAFF. In DNA, the CDR3 is TGTGCCAGTAGGAACGACAGGGTGAACACTGAAGCTTTCTTT.

The V gene is TRBV11-3, the J gene TRBJ2-2; D possibly corresponds to TRBD2 (6 bases). The CDR3 spans 14 residues. In germline, CDR1 is SGHNT, CDR2 YENEEA. V was clipped by 2 bases and J by 6 bases, with 10 bases between them. The CDR3: CASSLIRGSGELFF. The CDR3 DNA reads TGTGCCAGCAGCTTAATCCGGGGGTCCGGGGAGCTGTTTTTT.

The table lists this clonotype with many counts. The chain combines TRBV4-2 with TRBJ2-7; tentative D call: TRBD2 (6 bases). CDR1 and CDR2 from the germline V gene are LGHNA and YNFKEQ. This CDR3 is built from 13 residues. The V and J ends lost 0 bases and 7 bases respectively, with 10 bases between them. CDR3 amino acids: CASSQDLAGEQYF. CDR3 nucleotides: TGTGCCAGCAGCCAAGATTTGGCGGGGGAGCAGTACTTC.

This clonotype was seen many times. The chain recombines TRBV3-1 with TRBJ2-1, with TRBD1 as a possible D gene (6 bases). The length of the CDR3 is 15 residues. The V and J ends lost 4 bases and 1 base respectively, with 11 bases between them. Germline V gene data show CDR1 as LGHDT and CDR2 as YNNKEL (reference sequence). The CDR3 DNA reads TGTGCCAGCAGCCGGACAGCACCATCCTACAATGAGCAGTTCTTC. This codes for CASSRTAPSYNEQFF.

The chain is built from TRBV2 and TRBJ2-2, with no clear D. The V and J ends lost 6 bases and 1 base respectively, with 6 bases between them. Germline CDR1 reads SNHLY; CDR2 reads FYNNEI. The CDR3 runs 13 residues. The CDR3 region is CASRGLNTGELFF. CDR3 DNA: TGTGCCAGCAGGGGCCTGAACACCGGGGAGCTGTTTTTT.

This clonotype was recorded at least ten times. This chain uses TRBV11-2 with TRBJ2-1; D is unresolved. V was shortened by 3 bases and J by 0 bases, with 6 bases between the two germline ends. The CDR3 is made up of 14 amino acids. From germline, CDR1 is SGHAT and CDR2 FQNNGV. The CDR3 sequence is CASSFPSSYNEQFF. The CDR3 DNA reads as TGTGCCAGCAGCTTCCCGAGCTCCTACAATGAGCAGTTCTTC.

This chain uses TRBV19 with TRBJ2-2, with 8 bases aligning to TRBD1. This CDR3 is built from 14 residues. V lost 7 bases and J lost 6; bases outside the gene matches: 7. Germline CDR1 reads LNHDA; CDR2 reads SQIVND (reference sequence). CDR3: CASTVTGVPGELFF. Written as DNA, the CDR3 is TGTGCCAGTACGGTGACAGGGGTGCCCGGGGAGCTGTTTTTT. The complete variable domain, with remaining parts taken from reference TRBV19 and TRBJ2-2, reads DGGITQSPKYLFRKEGQNVTLSCEQNLNHDAMYWYRQDPGQGLRLIYYSQIVNDFQKGDIAEGYSVSREKKESFPLTVTSAQKNPTAFYLCASTVTGVPGELFFGEGSRLTVL.

At least ten counts were recorded for this clonotype. This chain connects TRBV3-1 to TRBJ2-1; TRBD1 matches 8 bases. The CDR3 covers 13 residues. The V and J ends lost 4 bases and 8 bases, in that order; junction bases with no gene match: 4. In germline, CDR1 is LGHDT, CDR2 YNNKEL (reference sequence). CDR3 DNA sequence: TGTGCCAGCAGCCCGACAGGGGTGTATGAGCAGTTCTTC. Encoded protein: CASSPTGVYEQFF.

This clonotype appeared many times. The V gene is TRBV20-1, the J gene TRBJ2-5, with a tentative D call TRBD2 (6 bases). This CDR3 has 15 amino acids. CDR1 is DFQATT, CDR2 SNEGSKA, per germline (reference sequence). V was clipped by 4 bases and J by 7 bases, with 22 bases between them. CDR3 residues: CSATGESRARGTQYF. In DNA, the CDR3 is TGCAGTGCTACGGGGGAGAGTCGGGCCCGGGGGACCCAGTACTTC.

This clonotype was recorded at least ten times. V usage is TRBV28 and J usage is TRBJ2-7, with D perhaps matching TRBD1 (7 bases). The germline V and J ends were trimmed by 5 bases and 4 bases, with 21 bases remaining between them. CDR1 and CDR2 (germline): MDHEN, SYDVKM. The CDR3 is 16 residues long. The DNA for the CDR3 is TGTGCCAGCAGTGCCGTGGGTTGGCAGGGGGGTTACGAGCAGTACTTC. Translation gives CASSAVGWQGGYEQYF.

This clonotype has only one observation. The conserved closing phenylalanine or tryptophan is absent in this CDR3, likely reflecting a read error. The V call is TRBV28, the J call TRBJ2-1; the match to TRBD2 covers 7 bases. This CDR3 comprises 13 residues. Germline loops: CDR1 MDHEN, CDR2 SYDVKM. The CDR3 coding sequence is TGTGCTAGTACGCGGGGGTCCTACAATGAGCAGTTCTCC. Encoded protein: CASTRGSYNEQFS.

For this clonotype: This CDR3 is missing its conserved last phenylalanine or tryptophan, likely due to a read error. The V call is TRBV11-2, the J call TRBJ2-2; D is unresolved. V lost 5 bases and J lost 0, with 4 bases in between. The germline V gene encodes CDR1 SGHAT and CDR2 FQNNGV. This CDR3 has 13 residues. The CDR3 spells CASSPPNTGELFL. DNA for the CDR3: TGTGCCAGCAGCCCACCGAACACCGGGGAGCTGTTTCTT.

This clonotype has at least ten counts. The DNA for the CDR3 is TGTGCCAGCAGTGAAGCCCAGGGGCGAGAGACCCAGTACTTC. This codes for CASSEAQGRETQYF. The chain is built from TRBV6-1 and TRBJ2-5, with a possible D match to TRBD1 (6 bases). Germline V lookup: CDR1 MNHNS, CDR2 SASEGT. There are 14 residues in the CDR3. Trimming stripped 0 bases from V and 4 bases from J, with 9 bases between.

This clonotype was detected a few times. The chain is built from TRBV7-2 and TRBJ2-7; D is perhaps TRBD2 (7 bases). The CDR3 loop spans 15 amino acids. Germline V gene lookup returns CDR1 SGHTA and CDR2 FQGNSA. Trimming pared 5 bases from V and 3 bases from J, leaving 17 bases between. The CDR3 region is CASSKGGDEIYEQYF. Written as DNA, the CDR3 is TGTGCCAGCAGCAAAGGGGGGGATGAGATCTACGAGCAGTACTTC.

In this sample, this clonotype turned up a few times. This CDR3 is CSAREGLAANSYEQYF. CDR3 nucleotide sequence: TGCAGTGCTAGAGAGGGGTTAGCGGCCAACTCCTACGAGCAGTACTTC. The chain joins TRBV20-1 to TRBJ2-7; TRBD2 is a possible D gene (6 bases). V gave up 0 bases and J gave up 0 bases, with 15 bases separating them. The CDR3 has 16 residues. The germline gives CDR1 DFQATT, CDR2 SNEGSKA (reference sequence).

This clonotype was seen at least ten times. V usage is TRBV2 and J usage is TRBJ2-2, with D hard to call. There are 14 residues in the CDR3. Deletions cut 2 bases from V and 5 bases from J, with 9 bases between. Germline V CDR1 and CDR2: SNHLY, FYNNEI. CDR3 loop: CASSERAATGELFF. In DNA form, the CDR3 reads TGTGCCAGCAGTGAACGGGCGGCTACCGGGGAGCTGTTTTTT.

The rearrangement joins TRBV9 to TRBJ2-2; 11 bases are shared with TRBD2. Trimming cost V 2 bases and J 4 bases; bases outside gene matches: 4. Germline V lookup: CDR1 SGDLS, CDR2 YYNGEE. The CDR3 loop spans 16 amino acids. CDR3 region: CASSVGLAGLTGELFF. The CDR3 bases are TGTGCCAGCAGCGTCGGACTAGCGGGCCTCACCGGGGAGCTGTTTTTT.

Regarding this clonotype: The CDR3 carries no conserved terminal phenylalanine or tryptophan, so it likely arises from a read error. The chain is built from TRBV20-1 and TRBJ1-5; no firm D call. Trimming took 1 base from V and 13 from J, leaving 14 bases between them. Germline V gives CDR1 DFQATT, CDR2 SNEGSKA (reference sequence). This CDR3 is built from 12 residues. The CDR3 DNA reads TGCAGTGCTAGAGGGAGTCAGCGAGAGCAGCATCTT. Protein sequence: CSARGSQREQHL.

This clonotype was found a few times. The chain couples TRBV28 to TRBJ2-1; 10 nucleotides agree with TRBD2. Germline V gene sequence: CDR1 MDHEN, CDR2 SYDVKM. The CDR3 is made up of 16 amino acids. V lost 7 bases to trimming and J lost 8 bases; unmatched junction nucleotides: 14. The CDR3 DNA is TGTGCCAGCACTCCGGGGGAAGCGGGAGGGCCCTATGAGCAGTTCTTC. Its translation: CASTPGEAGGPYEQFF.

This clonotype was recorded many times. The CDR3 nucleotides are TGCAGCGTGCGACTAGCTCCTGAGACCCAGTACTTC. This sequence encodes CSVRLAPETQYF. J is TRBJ2-5 and V is TRBV29-1, with 7 bases matching TRBD2. CDR3 length equals 12 residues. In germline, CDR1 is SQVTM, CDR2 ANQGSEA. V trimming: 6 bases; J trimming: 5 bases; junction bases outside the gene matches: 6.

This clonotype has ten or more counts. The chain carries TRBV6-1 and TRBJ2-2; 13 bases are shared with TRBD2. Looked up from germline, CDR1 is MNHNS and CDR2 is SASEGT. The CDR3 has 19 amino acids. Germline trimming cut 5 bases from V and 4 bases from J; bases unmatched to any gene: 13. The CDR3 spells CASSPLALAGGPRTGELFF. The CDR3 DNA is TGTGCCAGCAGTCCCCTCGCACTAGCGGGAGGGCCTCGCACCGGGGAGCTGTTTTTT.

This clonotype was seen ten or more times. The genes are TRBV28 and TRBJ2-7; D may be TRBD1 (5 bases). This CDR3 has 15 residues. Trimming shortened V by 7 bases and J by 5 bases, and 21 bases separated the two germline ends. CDR1 is MDHEN and CDR2 is SYDVKM in the germline V gene. The CDR3 nucleotides are TGTGCCAGCACCCCTTCAGGGTATCACGCCGACGAGCAGTACTTC. Translated: CASTPSGYHADEQYF.

V gene TRBV12-3 or TRBV12-4 combines with J gene TRBJ2-5; D perhaps matches TRBD1 (5 bases). The CDR3 length is 15 residues. Trimming stripped 6 bases from V and 2 bases from J, with 16 bases between. CDR3 loop: CASSLGALVQETQYF. In DNA, the CDR3 is TGTGCCAGCAGCCTAGGGGCCCTAGTTCAAGAGACCCAGTACTTC.

In its sample, this clonotype was seen many times. J is TRBJ2-7 and V is TRBV3-1, with 11 bases that match TRBD2. The ends lost 3 bases at V and 1 base at J; junction bases unmatched: 2. Germline V gene lookup returns CDR1 LGHDT and CDR2 YNNKEL (reference sequence). The CDR3 is made up of 15 amino acids. In nucleotides, the CDR3 is TGTGCCAGCAGCCATACTAGCGGGGGATCCTACGAGCAGTACTTC. It is translated as CASSHTSGGSYEQYF.

CDR3 bases: TGTGCCAGCAGCATCCGGACCGGCGGGGAGACCCAGTACTTC. Its translation is CASSIRTGGETQYF. This rearrangement joins TRBV5-5 to TRBJ2-5, with D perhaps matching TRBD2 (5 bases). The CDR3 covers 14 residues. Germline loops: CDR1 SGHKS, CDR2 YYEKEE (reference sequence). V dropped 4 bases and J dropped 5 bases, with 15 bases sitting between them. Supplemented by reference TRBV5-5 and TRBJ2-5, the full variable domain reads DAGVTQSPTHLIKTRGQQVTLRCSPISGHKSVSWYQQVLGQGPQFIFQYYEKEERGRGNFPDRFSARQFPNYSSELNVNALLLGDSALYLCASSIRTGGETQYFGPGTRLLVL.

This rearrangement joins TRBV4-1 to TRBJ1-5; possibly TRBD1 for D (5 bases). CDR1 is MGHRA and CDR2 is YSYEKL in the germline V gene. The CDR3 loop spans 16 amino acids. V lost 1 base and J 2 bases, leaving 12 bases between the germline ends. CDR3 nucleotides: TGCGCCAGCAGCCAAGTACCCGACAGCCGCAATCAGCCCCAGCATTTT. Protein: CASSQVPDSRNQPQHF.

There are many counts of this clonotype. The chain uses TRBV28 and TRBJ1-6; D may be TRBD1 (5 bases). The CDR3 has 14 amino acids. V gave up 3 bases and J gave up 6 bases, with 9 bases separating them. Germline V gives CDR1 MDHEN, CDR2 SYDVKM. The DNA of the CDR3 is TGTGCCAGCAGTTTTAGGGGATTTAATTCACCCCTCCACTTT. It translates to CASSFRGFNSPLHF.